This entry concerns a single T cell receptor (beta chain). This sample includes further DNA sequences coding for the same CDR3. The data were obtained in a study of T cells in tuberculosis. Study summary: T cells were selected with CD1B tetramers loaded with glucose monomycolate.

Cells were sorted from thawed PBMC rested overnight and stained with GMM-loaded CD1B tetramer, viability dye and anti-CD3. The lipid loaded on the CD1B tetramers was C32 glucose monomycolate from Rhodococcus equi. This table comes from immunoSEQ multiplex PCR, and its TCRdb copy is limited to in-frame clones, with some not included. The data hold more than 45,000 clones, with approximately 86% observed a single time. Overall study results and limits: Low-affinity CD1B-GMM tetramer-binding T cells may have been missed.

CDR3 length: 12 amino acids. Trimming shortened V by 4 bases and J by 3 bases, and 5 bases separated the two germline ends. In germline, CDR1 is SGHNT, CDR2 YENEEA. The source of this sequence is an adult woman with latent tuberculosis. The gene calls are TRBV11-3 and TRBJ2-3, with unresolved D. What was sequenced was CD1b-GMM tetramer-negative cells sorted from PBMCs. CDR3: CASSSNTDTQYF. CDR3 nucleotides: TGTGCCAGCAGCTCTAATACAGATACGCAGTATTTT.